This note documents a single T cell receptor beta chain sequence. Its antigen is not identified. Data came from immunoSEQ multiplex PCR; TCRdb stores just in-frame clones and leaves some out. Here the sample spans 100,000 to 150,000 clones, 89% being singletons. V lost 6 bases and J 2 bases, leaving 11 bases between the germline ends. CDR3 length: 14 residues. Germline CDR1 and CDR2: MDHEN and SYDVKM. This entry comes from a study of cytomegalovirus exposure and HLA in healthy donors. Study conclusions and caveats: That first-cohort TCR clusters tended to co-occur in the 120 or so validation repertoires was found in a later analysis.

J is TRBJ1-5 and V is TRBV28, with a possible D match to TRBD1 (6 bases). The TCR originated in a woman aged 18-35 years in good health and CMV-seronegative. The sample consisted of PBMCs. CDR3 loop: CASSTTGRNQPQHF. The CDR3, as DNA: TGTGCCAGCAGCACGACAGGCCGCAATCAGCCCCAGCATTTT.